The T cell receptor (beta chain) described here comes from a study of T cell responses to AZD1222 COVID-19 vaccine. Concerning this clone: Its antigen is currently unknown.

The protocol was immunoSEQ multiplex PCR, while the TCRdb copy is restricted to in-frame clones and leaves out a portion. The sample includes over 130,000 clones. Overall study findings and caveats: Reports indicate that nearly half of spike-specific TCRs are directed at unmutated variant regions. Scientists sampled the repertoires only once the peak T cell response had passed.

This sequence was found in an adult in good health. The specimen was peripheral blood.

The chain's CDR3 is CASSVGGETQYF. DNA for the CDR3: TGTGCCAGCAGTGTGGGGGGAGAGACCCAGTACTTC. This chain connects TRBV6-6 to TRBJ2-5; weak D call: TRBD2 (6 bases). Germline assignment: CDR1 MNHNY and CDR2 SVGAGI (reference sequence). The CDR3 has 12 amino acids. V lost 5 bases to trimming and J lost 4 bases, with 8 bases between them.